What follows describes a single TCR beta chain. The antigen is not known. This sample is drawn from a study of monozygotic twins with inflammatory bowel disease. TCRdb derives one entry per CDR3 protein from the 5' RACE reads, leaving out DNA. This repertoire includes 150,000 to 200,000 distinct CDR3 sequences. Study-wide results and caveats: Especially where disease activity was present, IBD patients had fewer clonotypes in common with others than healthy twins did.

Sequencing input: blood. The source of this sequence is a human donor with ulcerative colitis or Crohn's disease, or a healthy co-twin of an affected twin (not recorded which).

The chain's CDR3 is CSASPRLAASYNEQFF. V usage is TRBV20-1 and J usage is TRBJ2-1; TCRdb indicates TRBD2, and absent DNA this call remains unverified. The V gene's germline CDR1 is DFQATT and CDR2 SNEGSKA (reference sequence). The CDR3 runs 16 residues.